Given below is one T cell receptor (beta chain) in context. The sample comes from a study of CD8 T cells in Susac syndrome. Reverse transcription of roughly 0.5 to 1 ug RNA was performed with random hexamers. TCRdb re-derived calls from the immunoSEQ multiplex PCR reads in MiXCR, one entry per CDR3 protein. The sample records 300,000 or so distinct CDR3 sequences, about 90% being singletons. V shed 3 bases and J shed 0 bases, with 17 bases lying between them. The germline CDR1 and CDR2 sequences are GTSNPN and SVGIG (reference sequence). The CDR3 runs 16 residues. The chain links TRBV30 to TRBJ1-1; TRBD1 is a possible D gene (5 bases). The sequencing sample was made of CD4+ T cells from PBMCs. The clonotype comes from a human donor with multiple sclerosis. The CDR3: CAWSLGRWGMNTEAFF. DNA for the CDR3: TGTGCCTGGAGCCTGGGACGGTGGGGGATGAACACTGAAGCTTTCTTT.